A selection of T cell receptor beta chains follows, all from one sample in a study of blood T cell repertoires in COVID-19. Sequenced by immunoSEQ multiplex PCR; TCRdb stores in-frame clones only, minus some. The sample contains 100,000 to 150,000 clones, about 80% of which appear only once. Specimen: peripheral blood. Receptors originate from a man between 60 and 75 years old with acute or convalescent COVID-19. Both conserved end residues are part of each CDR3. The order of the fields is clone size, D gene, J gene, V gene, CDR3 DNA, CDR3 protein. The D gene is left open where the match is weak. Clone size is given for some rows only: seen once, a few or many times, or a class if the clone is expanded.

>.|TRBD1|TRBJ1-6|TRBV7-9
TGTGCCAGCGGTACAGGGGATTCACCCCTCCACTTT
CASGTGDSPLHF
>.|.|TRBJ1-1|TRBV12-3/TRBV12-4
TGTGCCAGCAGTTTCGGTCCGGGGGTGGCTTTCTTT
CASSFGPGVAFF
>.|TRBD1|TRBJ1-1|TRBV10-3
TGTGCCATCAGTAGGGACAGGCTTGGAGACACTGAAGCTTTCTTT
CAISRDRLGDTEAFF
>.|.|TRBJ1-3|TRBV19
TGTGCCAGTAGTGGCAGGACTATCTCTGGAAACACCATATATTTT
CASSGRTISGNTIYF
>.|TRBD1|TRBJ1-2|TRBV7-8
TGTGCCAGCAGCTTAGTCCAGGGGGAATCCTATGGCTACACCTTC
CASSLVQGESYGYTF
>.|TRBD2|TRBJ2-7|TRBV11-2
TGTGCCAGCAGCTCATTAAGCGGGAGGACCCGTACGCAGCAGTACTTC
CASSSLSGRTRTQQYF
>.|.|TRBJ1-6|TRBV6-1
TGTGCCAGCAGTGACCCCCTTCGGGGATCACCCCTCCACTTT
CASSDPLRGSPLHF
>.|TRBD2|TRBJ2-7|TRBV10-2
TGCGCCAGCACCACGGGGACTAGCGGGAGAATGGACTTC
CASTTGTSGRMDF
>.|TRBD2|TRBJ2-2|TRBV28
TGTGCCACCGACATGACTAGCGGGAGGCGGAGGACCGGGGAGCTGTTTTTT
CATDMTSGRRRTGELFF
>.|TRBD2|TRBJ2-7|TRBV18
TGTGCCAGTCAAATCACGCGACTAGCGGGAACCTACGAGCAGTACTTC
CASQITRLAGTYEQYF
>.|TRBD1|TRBJ1-2|TRBV4-1
TGCGCCAGCAGCCTGTCGGAGGGGGCCTATGACTACACCTTC
CASSLSEGAYDYTF
>.|.|TRBJ2-5|TRBV28
TGTGCCAGCAGTTCCTCCCCCTTTCAAGAGACCCAGTACTTC
CASSSSPFQETQYF
>few|TRBD1|TRBJ2-1|TRBV5-1
TGCGCCAGCAGCCACGGACAGGACTACAATGAGCAGTTCTTC
CASSHGQDYNEQFF
>.|.|TRBJ1-1|TRBV28
TGTGCCAGCAGTTTTATGACGGGGATGAACACTGAAGCTTTCTTT
CASSFMTGMNTEAFF
>.|.|TRBJ1-1|TRBV30
TGTGCCTGGAGTGTACATCTCGGTACGGGGAACACTGAAGCTTTCTTT
CAWSVHLGTGNTEAFF
>few|TRBD2|TRBJ2-7|TRBV28
TGTGCCAGCAGCCCTAGCGGCCTTAGGTCCTACGAGCAGTACTTC
CASSPSGLRSYEQYF
>.|TRBD1|TRBJ1-2|TRBV7-2
TGTGCCAGCAGCACCGGACAGGGGGAAGGCTACACCTTC
CASSTGQGEGYTF
>once|TRBD2|TRBJ2-5|TRBV19
TGTGCCAGTAGCAGCGGGGGCCTAGGCCAAGAGACCCAGTACTTC
CASSSGGLGQETQYF
>.|TRBD2|TRBJ2-7|TRBV27
TGTGCCAGCAGTCTAATACTGACTAGCGGGGGCGAGCAGTACTTC
CASSLILTSGGEQYF
>.|.|TRBJ1-3|TRBV28
TGTGCAGGACGGGGGGGAAACACCATATATTTT
CAGRGGNTIYF
>.|TRBD1|TRBJ2-1|TRBV28
TGTGCCAGCAGCCCGCCGGGGACAGCTTCTTACAATGAGCAGTTCTTC
CASSPPGTASYNEQFF
>.|.|TRBJ2-4|TRBV19
TGTGCCAGTAGGTCCCAAGCCAAAAACATTCAGTACTTC
CASRSQAKNIQYF
>.|.|TRBJ2-5|TRBV5-4
TGTGCCAGCAGCATCGGACAGTTCGTGCTCGAAGAGACCCAGTACTTC
CASSIGQFVLEETQYF
>.|TRBD2|TRBJ2-1|TRBV18
TGTGCCAGCGCCTCGACTAGCGGATTCCACAATGAGCAGTTCTTC
CASASTSGFHNEQFF
>once|TRBD2|TRBJ2-2|TRBV19
TGTGCCAGTAGTCCCGGGACTAGCGGGAGGCCCACCGGGGAGCTGTTTTTT
CASSPGTSGRPTGELFF
>.|TRBD1|TRBJ1-6|TRBV27
TGTGCCAGCAGTCCAAGGACAGGGATCAATTCACCCCTCCACTTT
CASSPRTGINSPLHF
>.|TRBD2|TRBJ2-3|TRBV19
TGTGCCAGTAGTATCCGGGGACTAGCGGGAGCTATGGATACGCAGTATTTT
CASSIRGLAGAMDTQYF
>.|TRBD1|TRBJ2-1|TRBV5-5
TGTGCCAGCAGCTTGTCCCGGTATCAGGGGGCGTCCGCCAATGAGCAGTTCTTC
CASSLSRYQGASANEQFF
>.|TRBD2|TRBJ2-3|TRBV28
TGTGCCAGCAGTTTCTTCGGGGGACTAGCGTGGAAAGGGGATACGCAGTATTTT
CASSFFGGLAWKGDTQYF
>.|TRBD1|TRBJ1-4|TRBV3-1/TRBV3-2
TGTGCCAGCAGTGACAGACAGGGTAAAAATGAAAAACTGTTTTTT
CASSDRQGKNEKLFF
>.|TRBD1|TRBJ1-1|TRBV3-1/TRBV3-2
TGTGCCAGCAGCCACCAGGGGGTCACTGAAGCTTTCTTT
CASSHQGVTEAFF
>.|TRBD1|TRBJ2-2|TRBV18
TGTGCCAGCTCACCATTGACAGGGGCAAACACCGGGGAGCTGTTTTTT
CASSPLTGANTGELFF
>.|TRBD1|TRBJ1-2|TRBV28
TGTGCCAGCAGTTCTTGGACAGGAGGAGGCTACACCTTC
CASSSWTGGGYTF
>.|TRBD1|TRBJ1-1|TRBV28
TGTGCCAGCAGGGGGACAGGGAACACTGAAGCTTTCTTT
CASRGTGNTEAFF
>once|.|TRBJ2-4|TRBV29-1
TGCAGCGTTGACCAGGTGGACATTCAGTACTTC
CSVDQVDIQYF
>few|.|TRBJ1-1|TRBV2
TGTGCCAGCAGTGAACCGACAGCTCCGGGGGTGGCTTTCTTT
CASSEPTAPGVAFF
>.|.|TRBJ1-2|TRBV5-8
TGTGCCAGCAGCTTGCGGGAACCAGGCTACACCTTC
CASSLREPGYTF
>.|.|TRBJ1-2|TRBV9
TGTGCCAGCAGCGTAGCGAGCGGCGGGGGCCGCTACACCTTC
CASSVASGGGRYTF
>once|.|TRBJ1-5|TRBV5-4
TGTGCCAGCAGCCGTGGTAGTAACAATCAGCCCCAGCATTTT
CASSRGSNNQPQHF
>.|TRBD1|TRBJ1-1|TRBV13
TGTGCCAGCAGCCGTGGGACAGGGCAAATCACTGAAGCTTTCTTT
CASSRGTGQITEAFF
>.|.|TRBJ1-2|TRBV15
TGTGCCACCAGCATCTCGGACAGCCCTGGCTACACCTTC
CATSISDSPGYTF
>.|.|TRBJ2-7|TRBV6-5
TGTGCCAGCCAATCGGGGGGCAGGAGTTCCTACGAGCAGTACTTC
CASQSGGRSSYEQYF
>.|TRBD2|TRBJ2-1|TRBV5-4
TGTGCCAGCAGCTTGGCTAGCGGGGCTTTCGGGTACAATGAGCAGTTCTTC
CASSLASGAFGYNEQFF
>.|TRBD2|TRBJ2-5|TRBV11-2
TGTGCCAGCAGCACCCACCCGAAGGGACTAACTCTTCAAGAGACCCAGTACTTC
CASSTHPKGLTLQETQYF
>.|TRBD1|TRBJ1-2|TRBV28
TGTGCCAGCAGCTCGGGCCGGGACAGGGTTTATGGCTACACCTTC
CASSSGRDRVYGYTF
>.|TRBD1|TRBJ2-7|TRBV12-3/TRBV12-4
TGTGCCAGCAGTAGGACAGGGAATGGCGAGCAGTACTTC
CASSRTGNGEQYF
>once|TRBD1|TRBJ2-7|TRBV4-1
TGCGCCAGCAGCTTTCGGACAGGGGAGTCCTACGAGCAGTACTTC
CASSFRTGESYEQYF
>.|TRBD1|TRBJ1-5|TRBV19
TGTGCCAGTAGCCCCTATACCATGCTCAGGGGGCAGCCCCAGCATTTT
CASSPYTMLRGQPQHF
>.|.|TRBJ2-2|TRBV2
TGTGCCAGCGGTCAAGGGATAGAGGGAACCGGGGAGCTGTTTTTT
CASGQGIEGTGELFF
>.|.|TRBJ1-5|TRBV7-8
TGTGCCAGCAGCCCGTACAGGGTTTTGAATCAGCCCCAGCATTTT
CASSPYRVLNQPQHF
>.|TRBD1|TRBJ1-2|TRBV28
TGTGCCAGCGGGGGTGAGGGACAGGGAGACTATGGCTACACCTTC
CASGGEGQGDYGYTF
>.|TRBD1|TRBJ2-2|TRBV5-1
TGCGCCAGCAGCTTGTCACAGGGGGTAGGAACCGGGGAGCTGTTTTTT
CASSLSQGVGTGELFF
>.|.|TRBJ2-3|TRBV11-3
TGTGCCAGCAGCTTGCTAGCCTCGGGGGATACGCAGTATTTT
CASSLLASGDTQYF
>.|TRBD1|TRBJ1-1|TRBV2
TGTGCCAGCAGTGCGTGGACAGGCGGGACTGAAGCTTTCTTT
CASSAWTGGTEAFF
>few|TRBD1|TRBJ1-5|TRBV2
TGTGCCAGCAGTGAAAGGGCAGGGGGAGGCGATAGCAATCAGCCCCAGCATTTT
CASSERAGGGDSNQPQHF
>.|.|TRBJ1-1|TRBV6-2/TRBV6-3
TGTGCCAGCAGTTATACGGGGAACACTGAAGCTTTCTTT
CASSYTGNTEAFF